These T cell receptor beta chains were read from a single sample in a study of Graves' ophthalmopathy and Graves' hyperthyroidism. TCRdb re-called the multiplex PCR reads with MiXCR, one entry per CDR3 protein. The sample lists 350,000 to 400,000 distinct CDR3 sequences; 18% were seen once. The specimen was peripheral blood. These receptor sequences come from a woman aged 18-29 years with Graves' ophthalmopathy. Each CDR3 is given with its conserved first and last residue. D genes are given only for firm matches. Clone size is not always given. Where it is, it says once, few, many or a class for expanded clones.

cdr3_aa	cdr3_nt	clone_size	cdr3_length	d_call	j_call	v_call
CASSSPWRVRHQPQHF	TGTGCCAGCAGTTCCCCGTGGAGGGTTCGTCATCAGCCCCAGCATTTT	many	16	.	TRBJ1-5	TRBV6-2/TRBV6-3
CAWSPLGDEQYF	TGTGCCTGGAGTCCTCTCGGCGACGAGCAGTACTTC	.	12	.	TRBJ2-7	TRBV30
CASSLRRGVFGYTF	TGTGCCAGCAGTTTAAGGAGGGGAGTCTTCGGCTACACCTTC	many	14	.	TRBJ1-2	TRBV12-3/TRBV12-4
CASSLDRTGELFF	TGTGCCAGCAGTTTGGACAGAACCGGGGAGCTGTTTTTT	many	13	.	TRBJ2-2	TRBV2
CASSYGSNPWSGNTIYF	TGTGCCAGCAGTTACGGTTCGAACCCTTGGTCTGGAAACACCATATATTTT	many	17	.	TRBJ1-3	TRBV6-5
CASSFGTGLAGAGDEQYF	TGTGCCAGCAGTTTCGGAACGGGTCTAGCGGGGGCGGGGGACGAGCAGTACTTC	many	18	TRBD2	TRBJ2-7	TRBV12-3/TRBV12-4
CASSAGDRGTYEQYF	TGTGCCAGCAGCGCCGGGGACAGGGGGACTTACGAGCAGTACTTC	.	15	TRBD1	TRBJ2-7	TRBV7-9
CASSTSRAGNGYTF	TGTGCCAGCAGCACATCACGGGCCGGGAATGGCTACACCTTC	.	14	.	TRBJ1-2	TRBV7-2
CATSDFPTGADTGELFF	TGTGCCACCAGTGATTTCCCGACAGGGGCGGACACCGGGGAGCTGTTTTTT	many	17	TRBD1	TRBJ2-2	TRBV24-1
CASSYGRGGYEQYF	TGTGCCAGCAGTTACGGCAGGGGTGGCTACGAGCAGTACTTC	few	14	.	TRBJ2-7	TRBV6-2/TRBV6-3
CASLSGQGNTGPTEAFF	TGTGCCAGCCTCAGCGGACAGGGTAATACCGGTCCCACTGAAGCTTTCTTT	many	17	TRBD1	TRBJ1-1	TRBV2
CASSADRGASGANVLTF	TGCGCCAGCAGCGCGGACAGGGGGGCGTCTGGGGCCAACGTCCTGACTTTC	many	17	TRBD1	TRBJ2-6	TRBV5-1
CASRRTDANYGYTF	TGTGCCAGCAGGAGGACAGACGCTAACTATGGCTACACCTTC	many	14	.	TRBJ1-2	TRBV6-2/TRBV6-3
CASSLRTGVRSYEQYF	TGTGCCAGCAGCTTACGGACAGGGGTTAGATCCTACGAGCAGTACTTC	many	16	TRBD1	TRBJ2-7	TRBV11-1
CASSVAGTPYGYTF	TGTGCCAGCAGCGTAGCCGGGACCCCCTATGGCTACACCTTC	many	14	.	TRBJ1-2	TRBV9
CATSDIDRTYGYTF	TGTGCCACCAGTGATATTGACAGGACCTATGGCTACACCTTC	many	14	.	TRBJ1-2	TRBV24-1
CASSLETGGNSPLHF	TGCGCCAGCAGCTTGGAAACAGGGGGCAATTCACCCCTCCACTTT	.	15	TRBD1	TRBJ1-6	TRBV5-1
CASSQEPYEQYF	TGTGCTAGCAGCCAAGAACCCTACGAGCAGTACTTC	many	12	.	TRBJ2-7	TRBV7-7
CASSFSQGGEQYF	TGTGCCAGCAGCTTCTCACAGGGAGGCGAGCAGTACTTC	many	13	.	TRBJ2-7	TRBV7-6
CATSSGGIGELFF	TGTGCCACCAGTTCAGGGGGAATCGGGGAGCTGTTTTTT	many	13	TRBD1	TRBJ2-2	TRBV24-1
CATSQPYLPDRERSGEAFF	TGTGCCACCAGCCAACCATATTTACCGGACAGGGAGAGGAGCGGGGAAGCTTTCTTT	.	19	TRBD1	TRBJ1-1	TRBV15
CASRYRNTEAFF	TGTGCCAGCAGGTACAGAAACACTGAAGCTTTCTTT	many	12	.	TRBJ1-1	TRBV6-5
CASSLQGVRSPLHF	TGTGCCAGCAGCTTACAGGGTGTAAGATCACCCCTCCACTTT	many	14	.	TRBJ1-6	TRBV5-4
CAVQGSFYGYTF	TGTGCCGTACAGGGGTCTTTCTATGGCTACACCTTC	.	12	TRBD1	TRBJ1-2	TRBV6-1
CASSWGLAGMNEQYF	TGTGCCAGCAGTTGGGGACTAGCGGGAATGAATGAGCAGTACTTC	few	15	TRBD2	TRBJ2-7	TRBV12-3/TRBV12-4
CASRGLAGGAETQYF	TGTGCCAGCAGGGGACTAGCGGGAGGTGCTGAGACCCAGTACTTC	once	15	TRBD2	TRBJ2-5	TRBV2
CASSQLGQAYEQYF	TGTGCCAGCAGTCAGCTTGGACAGGCGTACGAGCAGTACTTC	many	14	TRBD1	TRBJ2-7	TRBV27
CASSRTGGSYEQYF	TGTGCCAGCAGTCGGACAGGGGGTTCCTACGAGCAGTACTTC	many	14	TRBD1	TRBJ2-7	TRBV5-1
CASSLRRTGGREQYF	TGTGCCAGCAGCTTAAGGAGGACAGGGGGACGCGAGCAGTACTTC	many	15	TRBD1	TRBJ2-7	TRBV7-8
CASRQGAQETQYF	TGTGCCAGCAGGCAGGGGGCCCAAGAGACCCAGTACTTC	.	13	TRBD1	TRBJ2-5	TRBV6-1
CASSYYGSVSYEQYF	TGTGCCAGCAGTTACTACGGGTCGGTTTCCTACGAGCAGTACTTC	few	15	.	TRBJ2-7	TRBV28
CASSWAPLNTEAFF	TGCGCCAGCAGCTGGGCTCCTTTGAACACTGAAGCTTTCTTT	many	14	.	TRBJ1-1	TRBV5-1
CASSFRDQAFF	TGTGCCAGCAGCTTCCGGGACCAGGCTTTCTTT	many	11	.	TRBJ1-1	TRBV7-3
CASSIRSGYTF	TGTGCCAGTAGTATCCGTTCTGGCTACACCTTC	many	11	.	TRBJ1-2	TRBV19
CASSGRDHLSNQPQHF	TGTGCCAGCAGCGGCCGGGACCACCTGAGCAATCAGCCCCAGCATTTT	.	16	.	TRBJ1-5	TRBV28
CASAVPFYEQYF	TGTGCCAGTGCTGTCCCTTTCTACGAGCAGTACTTC	many	12	.	TRBJ2-7	TRBV12-3/TRBV12-4
CASSLVPENIQYF	TGTGCCAGCAGTTTAGTTCCGGAAAACATTCAGTACTTC	many	13	.	TRBJ2-4	TRBV28
CASRLKETQYF	TGTGCCAGCAGGCTAAAAGAGACCCAGTACTTC	many	11	.	TRBJ2-5	TRBV12-3/TRBV12-4
CASSQVGGYSPLHF	TGTGCCAGCAGCCAAGTGGGGGGTTATTCACCCCTCCACTTT	many	14	.	TRBJ1-6	TRBV3-1
CASSLRTSLEQYF	TGCGCCAGCAGCCTAAGGACTAGCCTCGAGCAGTACTTC	many	13	TRBD2	TRBJ2-7	TRBV5-1
CAISGSGTAINSPLHF	TGTGCCATCAGCGGATCCGGGACAGCAATTAATTCACCCCTCCACTTT	many	16	TRBD1	TRBJ1-6	TRBV10-3
CASSLSGASYGYTF	TGTGCCAGCAGTTTATCCGGGGCAAGCTATGGCTACACCTTC	.	14	.	TRBJ1-2	TRBV12-3/TRBV12-4
CASSLVSYRGRYGYTF	TGTGCCAGCAGCTTAGTGTCTTACAGGGGGAGATATGGCTACACCTTC	few	16	TRBD1	TRBJ1-2	TRBV11-2
CSVTDGYSNQPQHF	TGCAGCGTTACCGACGGGTATAGCAATCAGCCCCAGCATTTT	many	14	.	TRBJ1-5	TRBV29-1
CASTFPTGQATGELFF	TGTGCCAGCACCTTCCCCACGGGACAGGCCACCGGGGAGCTGTTTTTT	many	16	TRBD1	TRBJ2-2	TRBV11-2
CASSGGTGREQYF	TGTGCCAGCAGTGGTGGGACAGGCAGGGAGCAGTACTTC	many	13	TRBD1	TRBJ2-7	TRBV14
CASSEVVLNTEAFF	TGTGCCAGCAGTGAAGTGGTTCTGAACACTGAAGCTTTCTTT	.	14	.	TRBJ1-1	TRBV6-1